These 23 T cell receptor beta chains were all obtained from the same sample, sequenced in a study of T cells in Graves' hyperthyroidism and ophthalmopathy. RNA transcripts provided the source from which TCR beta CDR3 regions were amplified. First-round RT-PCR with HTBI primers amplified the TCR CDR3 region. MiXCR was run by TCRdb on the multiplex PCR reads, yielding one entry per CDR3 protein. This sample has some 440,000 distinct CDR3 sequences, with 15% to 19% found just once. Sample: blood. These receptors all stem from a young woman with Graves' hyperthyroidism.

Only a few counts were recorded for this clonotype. CDR3 sequence: CASRPAGAGGTQYF. The CDR3 nucleotides read TGTGCCTCCCGGCCAGCGGGGGCGGGGGGGACCCAGTACTTC. The chain uses TRBV2 and TRBJ2-5, with 8 bases that match TRBD2. CDR3 length equals 14 residues. In germline, CDR1 is SNHLY, CDR2 FYNNEI. Trimming at V came to 11 bases and at J to 7 bases, leaving 15 bases not matched to a gene.

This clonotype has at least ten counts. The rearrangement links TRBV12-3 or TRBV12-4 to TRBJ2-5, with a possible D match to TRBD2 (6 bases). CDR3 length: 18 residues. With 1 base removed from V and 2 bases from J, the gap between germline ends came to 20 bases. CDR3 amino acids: CASSLGLDYLGLQETQYF. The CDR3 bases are TGTGCCAGCAGTTTAGGCCTGGACTATCTAGGGCTGCAAGAGACCCAGTACTTC.

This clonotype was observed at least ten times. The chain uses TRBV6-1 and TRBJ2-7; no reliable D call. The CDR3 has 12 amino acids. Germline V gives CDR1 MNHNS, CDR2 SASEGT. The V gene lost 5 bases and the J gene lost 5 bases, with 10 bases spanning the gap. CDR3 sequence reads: CASSSATHEQYF. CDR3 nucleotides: TGTGCCAGCAGTTCGGCCACCCACGAGCAGTACTTC.

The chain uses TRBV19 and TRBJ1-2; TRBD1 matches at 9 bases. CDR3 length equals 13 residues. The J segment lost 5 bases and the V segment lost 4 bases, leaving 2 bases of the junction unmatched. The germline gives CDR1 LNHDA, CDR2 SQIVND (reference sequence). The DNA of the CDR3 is TGTGCCAGTAGTAGGGACAGGGAATATGGCTACACCTTC. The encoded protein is CASSRDREYGYTF.

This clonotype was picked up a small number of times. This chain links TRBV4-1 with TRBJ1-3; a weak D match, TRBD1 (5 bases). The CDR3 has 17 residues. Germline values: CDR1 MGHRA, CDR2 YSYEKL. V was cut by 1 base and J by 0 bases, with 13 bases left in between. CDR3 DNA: TGCGCCAGCAGCCAAGCGGCAGGGCCCAACTCTGGAAACACCATATATTTT. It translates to CASSQAAGPNSGNTIYF.

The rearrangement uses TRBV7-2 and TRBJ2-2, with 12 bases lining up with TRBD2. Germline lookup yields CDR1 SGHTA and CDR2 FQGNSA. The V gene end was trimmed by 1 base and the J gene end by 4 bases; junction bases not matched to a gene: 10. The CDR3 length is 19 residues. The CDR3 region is CASSLVMLAGGRPTGELFF. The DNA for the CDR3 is TGTGCCAGCAGCTTAGTCATGCTAGCGGGAGGGCGTCCCACCGGGGAGCTGTTTTTT.

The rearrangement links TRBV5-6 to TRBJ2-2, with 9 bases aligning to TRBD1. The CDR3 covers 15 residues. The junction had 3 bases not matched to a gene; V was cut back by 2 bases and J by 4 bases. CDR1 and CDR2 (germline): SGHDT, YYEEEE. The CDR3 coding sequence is TGTGCCAGCAGCTTAGGGACAGGGTTCACCGGGGAGCTGTTTTTT. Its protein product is CASSLGTGFTGELFF.

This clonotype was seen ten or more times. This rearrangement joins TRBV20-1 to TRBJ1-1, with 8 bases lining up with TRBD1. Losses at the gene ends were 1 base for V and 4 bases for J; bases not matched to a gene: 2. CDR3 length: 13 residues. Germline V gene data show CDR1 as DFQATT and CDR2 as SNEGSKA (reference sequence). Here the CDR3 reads CSARATGGTEAFF. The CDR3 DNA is TGCAGTGCTAGAGCAACAGGGGGCACTGAAGCTTTCTTT.

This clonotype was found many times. The CDR3, as DNA: TGTGCCAGCACCAAGCAGGGATCCGAGCAGTACTTC. Protein: CASTKQGSEQYF. The chain recombines TRBV6-1 with TRBJ2-7; a possible D gene is TRBD1 (5 bases). V was trimmed by 7 bases and J by 6 bases, leaving 13 bases between them. Germline values: CDR1 MNHNS, CDR2 SASEGT. The CDR3 runs 12 residues.

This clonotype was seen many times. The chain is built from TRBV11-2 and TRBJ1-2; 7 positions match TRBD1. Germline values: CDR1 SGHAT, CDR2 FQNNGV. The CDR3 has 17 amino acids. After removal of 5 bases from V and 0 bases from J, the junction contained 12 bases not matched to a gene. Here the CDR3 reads CASSPTKTGITNYGYTF. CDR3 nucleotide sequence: TGTGCCAGCAGCCCAACCAAGACAGGGATCACTAACTATGGCTACACCTTC.

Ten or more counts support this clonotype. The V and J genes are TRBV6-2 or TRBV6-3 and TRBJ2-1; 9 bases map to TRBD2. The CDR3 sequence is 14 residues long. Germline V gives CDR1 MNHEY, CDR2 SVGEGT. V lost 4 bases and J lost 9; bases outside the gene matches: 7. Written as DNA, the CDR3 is TGTGCCAGCAGTTTCCGGCTAGCGGGAAGTGAGCAGTTCTTC. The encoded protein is CASSFRLAGSEQFF.

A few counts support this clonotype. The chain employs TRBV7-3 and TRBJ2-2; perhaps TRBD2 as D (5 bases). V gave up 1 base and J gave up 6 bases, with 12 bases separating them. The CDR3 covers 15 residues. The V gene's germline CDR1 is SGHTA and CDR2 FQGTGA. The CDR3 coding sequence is TGTGCCAGCAGCTTAAACGGGGTCTATGCCGGGGAGCTGTTTTTT. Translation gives CASSLNGVYAGELFF.

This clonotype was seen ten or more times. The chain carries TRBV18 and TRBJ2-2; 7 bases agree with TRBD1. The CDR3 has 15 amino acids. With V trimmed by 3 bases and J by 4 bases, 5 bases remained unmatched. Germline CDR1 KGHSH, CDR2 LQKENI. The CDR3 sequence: CASSPTGVSTGELFF. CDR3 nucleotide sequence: TGTGCCAGCTCACCCACAGGGGTTTCCACCGGGGAGCTGTTTTTT.

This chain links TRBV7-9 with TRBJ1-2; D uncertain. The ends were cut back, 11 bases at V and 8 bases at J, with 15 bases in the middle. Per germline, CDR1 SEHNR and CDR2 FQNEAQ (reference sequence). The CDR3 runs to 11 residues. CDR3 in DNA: TGTGCCTTTCTCAATCCCCCAGGCTACACCTTC. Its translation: CAFLNPPGYTF.

CDR3: CASRQLAGGTDTQYF. CDR3 in DNA: TGTGCCAGCAGACAACTAGCGGGGGGTACAGATACGCAGTATTTT. The chain couples TRBV6-1 to TRBJ2-3, with 12 bases that match TRBD2. Trimming took 6 bases from V and 3 from J; bases not matched to a gene: 4. The CDR3 covers 15 residues. CDR1 and CDR2 (germline): MNHNS, SASEGT.

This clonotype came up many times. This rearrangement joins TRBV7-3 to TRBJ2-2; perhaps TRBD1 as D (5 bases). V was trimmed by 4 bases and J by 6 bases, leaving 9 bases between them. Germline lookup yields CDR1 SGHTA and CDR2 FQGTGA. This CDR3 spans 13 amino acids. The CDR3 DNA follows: TGTGCCAGCAGCTGGGGCCAGCCCGGGGAGCTGTTTTTT. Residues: CASSWGQPGELFF.

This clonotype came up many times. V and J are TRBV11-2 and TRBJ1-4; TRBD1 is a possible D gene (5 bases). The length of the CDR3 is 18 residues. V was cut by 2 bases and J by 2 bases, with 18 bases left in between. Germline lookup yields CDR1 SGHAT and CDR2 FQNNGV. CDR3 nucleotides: TGTGCCAGCAGCTTAAGGAACAGGCCAGGAGGGACTAATGAAAAACTGTTTTTT. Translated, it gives CASSLRNRPGGTNEKLFF. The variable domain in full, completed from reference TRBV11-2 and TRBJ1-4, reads EAGVAQSPRYKIIEKRQSVAFWCNPISGHATLYWYQQILGQGPKLLIQFQNNGVVDDSQLPKDRFSAERLKGVDSTLKIQPAKLEDSAVYLCASSLRNRPGGTNEKLFFGSGTQLSVL.

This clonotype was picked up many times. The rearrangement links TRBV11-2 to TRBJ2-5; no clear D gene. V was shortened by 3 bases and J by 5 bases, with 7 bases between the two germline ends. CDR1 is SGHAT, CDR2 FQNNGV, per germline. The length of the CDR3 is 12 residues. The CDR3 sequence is CASSLVGETQYF. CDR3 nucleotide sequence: TGTGCCAGCAGCTTGGTGGGGGAGACCCAGTACTTC.

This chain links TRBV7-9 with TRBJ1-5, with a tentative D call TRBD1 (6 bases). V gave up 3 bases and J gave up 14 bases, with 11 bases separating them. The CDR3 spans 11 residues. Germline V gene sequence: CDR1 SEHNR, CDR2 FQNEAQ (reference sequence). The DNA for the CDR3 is TGTGCCAGCAGCTTGGGGGGCCCGAAGCATTTT. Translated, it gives CASSLGGPKHF.

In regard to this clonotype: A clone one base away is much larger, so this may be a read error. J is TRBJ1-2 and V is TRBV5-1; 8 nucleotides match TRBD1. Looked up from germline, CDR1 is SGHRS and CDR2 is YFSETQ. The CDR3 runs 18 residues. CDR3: CPSSSLTGAKDNGYGYTF. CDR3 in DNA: TGCCCCAGCAGCTCACTGACAGGGGCGAAAGATAACGGCTATGGCTACACCTTC.

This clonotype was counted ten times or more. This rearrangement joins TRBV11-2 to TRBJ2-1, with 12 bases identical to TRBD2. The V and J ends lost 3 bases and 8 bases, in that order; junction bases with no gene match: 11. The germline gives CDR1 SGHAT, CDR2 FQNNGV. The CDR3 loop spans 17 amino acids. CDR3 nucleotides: TGTGCCAGCAGCTTCGGTCAAACTAGCGGGGGGTGGCATGAGCAGTTCTTC. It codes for CASSFGQTSGGWHEQFF.

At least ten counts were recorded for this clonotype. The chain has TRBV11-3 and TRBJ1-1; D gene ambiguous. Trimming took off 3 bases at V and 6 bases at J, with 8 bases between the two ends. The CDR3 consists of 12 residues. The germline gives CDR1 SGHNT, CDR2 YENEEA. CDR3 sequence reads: CASSFSLAEAFF. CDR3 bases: TGTGCCAGCAGCTTTTCCCTCGCTGAAGCTTTCTTT.

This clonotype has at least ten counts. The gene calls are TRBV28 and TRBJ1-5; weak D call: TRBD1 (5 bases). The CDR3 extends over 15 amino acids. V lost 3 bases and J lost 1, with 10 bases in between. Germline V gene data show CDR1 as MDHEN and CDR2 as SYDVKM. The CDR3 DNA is TGTGCCAGCAGTTTTCCAGGGAGCAGCAATCAGCCCCAGCATTTT. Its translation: CASSFPGSSNQPQHF.